The clone carrying this T cell receptor (beta chain) was detected a few times. Time point described: patch test 2, 6 weeks after DPC sensitization. Regarding treatment: therapeutic diphenylcyclopropenone sensitization with weekly scalp DPC. The data belong to a study of human T cells and chemical hapten exposure. As for the study in general: While the approximately 24-week study was under way, patients received diphenylcyclopropenone on the scalp every week. Alopecia areata, totalis or universalis was found in mostly female patients.

CDR1 and CDR2 from the germline V gene are KGHSH and LQKENI. V was cut by 4 bases and J by 3 bases, with 12 bases left in between. The CDR3 is 14 amino acids. Under the authors' procedure: Ranging from about 23,224 to 750,000, TCR counts per sample had a median value of approximately 95,000. TCRdb re-called the RACE reads with MiXCR, one entry per CDR3 protein. The V and J calls shown here were made by TCRdb, not taken from the authors' results. The table has over 60,000 distinct CDR3 sequences, about 9.4% seen once; the top ten hold roughly 7%. The source material was whole blood, sampled in connection with sensitization to the hapten diphenylcyclopropenone (DPC). The chain uses TRBV18 and TRBJ1-1; D is perhaps TRBD1 (5 bases). This sequence was found in a woman between 45 and 60 years old with alopecia areata. Some clones in this sample may be carry-over from other donors' samples. The CDR3 spells CASSLEGSDTEAFF. The CDR3 region has the DNA TGTGCCAGCTCACTTGAGGGGTCGGACACTGAAGCTTTCTTT. The full variable domain, rest sourced from reference TRBV18 and TRBJ1-1, is NAGVMQNPRHLVRRRGQEARLRCSPMKGHSHVYWYRQLPEEGLKFMVYLQKENIIDESGMPKERFSAEFPKEGPSILRIQQVVRGDSAAYFCASSLEGSDTEAFFGQGTRLTVV.